These 12 T cell receptor beta chains came from one sample sequenced in a study of blood T cell repertoires in COVID-19. Some clones are missing from TCRdb's copy, which holds only in-frame ones; the method was immunoSEQ multiplex PCR. The sample includes 70,000 to 85,000 clones, about 89% of them seen just once. The source material was peripheral blood. The receptors shown here come from an older woman with acute or convalescent COVID-19.

This chain uses TRBV11-2 with TRBJ2-1; TRBD2 agrees at 7 bases. The germline gives CDR1 SGHAT, CDR2 FQNNGV. V lost 2 bases, J lost 4 bases, and 8 bases stayed unmatched. CDR3 length equals 16 residues. The CDR3 nucleotides are TGTGCCAGCAGCTTACTCCGGGCTAGCGGATACAATGAGCAGTTCTTC. Its translation: CASSLLRASGYNEQFF.

This clone has a handful of counts. The chain employs TRBV5-4 and TRBJ2-7; 9 bases fit TRBD1. This CDR3 contains 15 residues. Germline CDR1 reads SGHNT; CDR2 reads YYREEE (reference sequence). V lost 3 bases and J lost 4; bases outside the gene matches: 8. The CDR3 DNA is TGTGCCAGCAGCTCCAGAGGGACAGGGTTGTACGAGCAGTACTTC. Residues: CASSSRGTGLYEQYF.

The V gene is TRBV28, the J gene TRBJ1-1; D ambiguous. Trimming shortened V by 3 bases and J by 1 base, and 12 bases separated the two germline ends. The CDR3 is 15 amino acids. Germline assignment: CDR1 MDHEN and CDR2 SYDVKM. The CDR3 protein is CASSFQALSNTEAFF. CDR3 in DNA: TGTGCCAGCAGTTTCCAGGCCCTTTCGAACACTGAAGCTTTCTTT.

The chain uses TRBV19 and TRBJ2-7, with TRBD2 matching 9 bases. Germline V gene data show CDR1 as LNHDA and CDR2 as SQIVND (reference sequence). After removal of 3 bases from V and 0 bases from J, the junction contained 3 bases not matched to a gene. This CDR3 has 15 amino acids. The DNA for the CDR3 is TGTGCCAGTAGTATCGCGGGAGGGGGCTCCTACGAGCAGTACTTC. This encodes CASSIAGGGSYEQYF.

The J gene is TRBJ1-6, the V gene TRBV5-1, with D possibly matching TRBD1 (5 bases). The V gene's germline CDR1 is SGHRS and CDR2 YFSETQ. The CDR3 extends over 14 amino acids. Trimming removed 0 bases from V and 9 bases from J, with 10 bases in between. DNA for the CDR3: TGCGCCAGCAGCTTGGAAGACAGAACTTCACCCCTCCACTTT. Translation: CASSLEDRTSPLHF. Variable domain in full (rest from reference TRBV5-1 and TRBJ1-6): KAGVTQTPRYLIKTRGQQVTLSCSPISGHRSVSWYQQTPGQGLQFLFEYFSETQRNKGNFPGRFSGRQFSNSRSEMNVSTLELGDSALYLCASSLEDRTSPLHFGNGTRLTVT.

A remark on this clone: The junction and the germline gene differ at one end; a read error may be behind it. The gene calls are TRBV7-2 and TRBJ1-2, with a tentative D call TRBD1 (5 bases). The length of the CDR3 is 16 residues. Per the germline V gene, CDR1 is SGHTA and CDR2 is FQGNSA. This CDR3 is CASSLDVGRTKYGYTF. CDR3 coding DNA: TGTGCCAGCAGCTTAGACGTGGGACGGACTAAGTATGGCTACACCTTC.

This chain uses TRBV18 with TRBJ2-7, with D perhaps TRBD1 (7 bases). The CDR3 consists of 14 residues. The V gene's germline CDR1 is KGHSH and CDR2 LQKENI. Trimming removed 4 bases from V and 2 bases from J, with 12 bases in between. The DNA of the CDR3 is TGTGCCAGCTCACAGGAGGGACAGACCTACGAGCAGTACTTC. Encoded protein: CASSQEGQTYEQYF.

The chain couples TRBV18 to TRBJ2-1; 13 positions agree with TRBD2. Losses at the gene ends were 3 bases for V and 4 bases for J; bases not matched to a gene: 6. Germline CDR1 reads KGHSH; CDR2 reads LQKENI. The CDR3 is 17 residues long. The CDR3 DNA is TGTGCCAGCTCACCGGGACTAGCGGGAAACCTATACAATGAGCAGTTCTTC. Encoded protein: CASSPGLAGNLYNEQFF.

The chain couples TRBV28 to TRBJ1-5, with a tentative D call TRBD1 (5 bases). In germline, CDR1 is MDHEN, CDR2 SYDVKM. V lost 5 bases and J lost 7, with 15 bases in between. The length of the CDR3 is 14 residues. CDR3 in DNA: TGTGCCAGCAGTGCGTGGGGGGTGGACCAGCCCCAGCATTTT. This gives the protein CASSAWGVDQPQHF.

This clone occurred a few times. The chain is built from TRBV6-2 or TRBV6-3 and TRBJ2-7; D possibly corresponds to TRBD2 (5 bases). The CDR3 totals 16 residues. Germline values: CDR1 MNHEY, CDR2 SVGEGT. Trimming left V 2 bases short and J 3 bases short, with 17 bases between. The CDR3 DNA reads as TGTGCCAGCAGTTACGAATTACTAGGCCAAGACTACGAGCAGTACTTC. Protein sequence: CASSYELLGQDYEQYF.

The genes are TRBV20-1 and TRBJ2-1; D is ambiguous. CDR3 length: 11 residues. The germline V gene encodes CDR1 DFQATT and CDR2 SNEGSKA (reference sequence). Trimming pared 6 bases from V and 9 bases from J, leaving 12 bases between. In nucleotides, the CDR3 is TGCAGTGCCCCTAGGTCCGGTGAGCAGTTCTTC. Its protein product is CSAPRSGEQFF.

The V and J genes are TRBV7-6 and TRBJ2-6; no reliable D call. V was trimmed by 1 base and J by 0 bases, leaving 10 bases between them. CDR1 and CDR2 (germline): SGHVS, FNYEAQ. This CDR3 spans 17 amino acids. The CDR3 is CASSLEADSSGANVLTF. The CDR3 bases are TGTGCCAGCAGCTTAGAAGCTGATAGCTCTGGGGCCAACGTCCTGACTTTC.